A selection of T cell receptor beta chains follows, all from one sample in a study of OX40 agonist ivuxolimab in advanced cancers. The assay was immunoSEQ multiplex PCR, and TCRdb's table has in-frame clones only and misses some. The sample lists over 95,000 clones; around nine tenths were seen once. Sample: CD4+ or CD8+ T cells sorted from blood, taken in a trial of the OX40 agonist ivuxolimab. These receptors came from an adult with an advanced solid tumor such as melanoma, head and neck, liver or kidney cancer. The CDR3 runs from the conserved cysteine through the conserved F or W. The order of the fields is CDR3 protein, CDR3 DNA, clone size, J gene, V gene, D gene. D genes are given only for firm matches. Rows may omit the clone size; those that give it use once, few, many or a size class.

CDR3aa: CASSLGTGAMSYGYTF
CDR3nt: TGTGCCAGCAGCTTAGGGACAGGGGCGATGTCCTATGGCTACACCTTC
abundance: -
j_gene: TRBJ1-2
v_gene: TRBV7-9
d_gene: TRBD1

CDR3aa: CASSLGTGESRNEQFF
CDR3nt: TGTGCCAGCAGCCTAGGGACAGGGGAGAGTCGGAATGAGCAGTTCTTC
abundance: -
j_gene: TRBJ2-1
v_gene: TRBV7-6
d_gene: TRBD1

CDR3aa: CASSLGTVLSNQPQHF
CDR3nt: TGTGCCAGCAGCTTAGGTACAGTGCTTAGCAATCAGCCCCAGCATTTT
abundance: -
j_gene: TRBJ1-5
v_gene: TRBV7-2
d_gene: -

CDR3aa: CASHRDRSPTQYF
CDR3nt: TGTGCCAGTCATCGGGACAGGTCGCCGACCCAGTACTTC
abundance: -
j_gene: TRBJ2-5
v_gene: TRBV2
d_gene: TRBD1

CDR3aa: CASSFTGLQETQYF
CDR3nt: TGTGCCAGCAGCTTCACAGGGTTGCAAGAGACCCAGTACTTC
abundance: -
j_gene: TRBJ2-5
v_gene: TRBV7-8
d_gene: -

CDR3aa: CASSSERTPIHTQYF
CDR3nt: TGTGCCAGCAGCTCCGAACGAACCCCAATCCATACGCAGTATTTT
abundance: -
j_gene: TRBJ2-3
v_gene: TRBV7-3
d_gene: -

CDR3aa: CASSPPGQNTDTQYF
CDR3nt: TGTGCCAGCAGTCCACCGGGACAGAACACAGATACGCAGTATTTT
abundance: -
j_gene: TRBJ2-3
v_gene: TRBV27
d_gene: TRBD1

CDR3aa: CASSLTGGQMNTEAFF
CDR3nt: TGTGCCAGCAGCTTAACGGGGGGACAGATGAACACTGAAGCTTTCTTT
abundance: -
j_gene: TRBJ1-1
v_gene: TRBV7-2
d_gene: TRBD1

CDR3aa: CASSRQGASPYEQYF
CDR3nt: TGTGCCAGCAGTCGACAGGGGGCATCGCCCTACGAGCAGTACTTC
abundance: -
j_gene: TRBJ2-7
v_gene: TRBV2
d_gene: TRBD1

CDR3aa: CASRPGIQETQYF
CDR3nt: TGTGCCAGCAGACCCGGGATCCAAGAGACCCAGTACTTC
abundance: -
j_gene: TRBJ2-5
v_gene: TRBV28
d_gene: -

CDR3aa: CASSLGSGREPFF
CDR3nt: TGTGCCAGCAGTCTCGGAAGCGGGCGGGAGCCGTTCTTC
abundance: -
j_gene: TRBJ2-1
v_gene: TRBV28
d_gene: TRBD2

CDR3aa: CASSVLYTGELFF
CDR3nt: TGTGCCAGCAGTGTCCTTTACACCGGGGAGCTGTTTTTT
abundance: -
j_gene: TRBJ2-2
v_gene: TRBV2
d_gene: -

CDR3aa: CASSQDWAGRRETQYF
CDR3nt: TGTGCCAGCAGCCAAGACTGGGCAGGGAGAAGGGAGACCCAGTACTTC
abundance: -
j_gene: TRBJ2-5
v_gene: TRBV14
d_gene: -

CDR3aa: CASSNAGQAETQYF
CDR3nt: TGTGCCAGCAGCAACGCGGGACAGGCGGAGACCCAGTACTTC
abundance: -
j_gene: TRBJ2-5
v_gene: TRBV28
d_gene: TRBD1

CDR3aa: CASSLMGLAKNIQYF
CDR3nt: TGTGCCAGCAGCTTGATGGGATTAGCCAAAAACATTCAGTACTTC
abundance: few
j_gene: TRBJ2-4
v_gene: TRBV7-9
d_gene: -

CDR3aa: CASSQTSGSKGTDTQYF
CDR3nt: TGTGCCAGCAGCCAAACTAGCGGGAGTAAAGGGACAGATACGCAGTATTTT
abundance: -
j_gene: TRBJ2-3
v_gene: TRBV28
d_gene: TRBD2

CDR3aa: CASSQEPFGSNVGEQFF
CDR3nt: TGTGCCAGCAGCCAAGAGCCTTTCGGGAGTAATGTCGGTGAGCAGTTCTTC
abundance: -
j_gene: TRBJ2-1
v_gene: TRBV4-2
d_gene: -

CDR3aa: CASSFGTGGGTGELFF
CDR3nt: TGTGCCAGCAGCTTCGGGACAGGAGGGGGCACCGGGGAGCTGTTTTTT
abundance: -
j_gene: TRBJ2-2
v_gene: TRBV5-6
d_gene: TRBD1

CDR3aa: CASSESLASQETQYF
CDR3nt: TGCGCCAGCAGTGAGTCGCTGGCGAGTCAAGAGACCCAGTACTTC
abundance: -
j_gene: TRBJ2-5
v_gene: TRBV10-1
d_gene: -

CDR3aa: CSARNPETQYF
CDR3nt: TGCAGTGCTAGAAACCCGGAGACCCAGTACTTC
abundance: -
j_gene: TRBJ2-5
v_gene: TRBV20-1
d_gene: -

CDR3aa: CASSRGHRSQGNQPQHF
CDR3nt: TGTGCCAGTAGTAGGGGACACCGATCTCAGGGTAATCAGCCCCAGCATTTT
abundance: -
j_gene: TRBJ1-5
v_gene: TRBV19
d_gene: -

CDR3aa: CASSLGQITDTQYF
CDR3nt: TGTGCCAGCAGTTTGGGCCAGATCACAGATACGCAGTATTTT
abundance: -
j_gene: TRBJ2-3
v_gene: TRBV27
d_gene: -

CDR3aa: CASSPQWDRDRGYEQFF
CDR3nt: TGTGCCAGTAGTCCCCAGTGGGATCGGGACAGGGGCTATGAGCAGTTCTTC
abundance: -
j_gene: TRBJ2-1
v_gene: TRBV19
d_gene: TRBD1

CDR3aa: CASSRTGGEETQYF
CDR3nt: TGCGCCAGCAGCCGAACAGGGGGAGAAGAGACCCAGTACTTC
abundance: -
j_gene: TRBJ2-5
v_gene: TRBV5-1
d_gene: TRBD1

CDR3aa: CASSLGLLGASEQYF
CDR3nt: TGTGCCAGCAGCTTGGGCTTATTAGGTGCTTCCGAGCAGTACTTC
abundance: -
j_gene: TRBJ2-7
v_gene: TRBV11-2
d_gene: -

CDR3aa: CASSEDRDRNSPLHF
CDR3nt: TGTGCCAGCAGTGAAGACCGGGACAGAAATTCACCCCTCCACTTT
abundance: -
j_gene: TRBJ1-6
v_gene: TRBV2
d_gene: TRBD1

CDR3aa: CASSLSPQETQYF
CDR3nt: TGTGCCAGCAGTTTATCCCCCCAAGAGACCCAGTACTTC
abundance: -
j_gene: TRBJ2-5
v_gene: TRBV27
d_gene: -

CDR3aa: CASSFGSATDTQYF
CDR3nt: TGTGCCAGCAGCTTCGGGAGTGCGACAGATACGCAGTATTTT
abundance: -
j_gene: TRBJ2-3
v_gene: TRBV5-8
d_gene: -

CDR3aa: CASSQVLAGGIADTQYF
CDR3nt: TGTGCCAGCAGCCAAGTTCTAGCGGGAGGGATCGCAGATACGCAGTATTTT
abundance: -
j_gene: TRBJ2-3
v_gene: TRBV4-2
d_gene: TRBD2

CDR3aa: CASSLGRASSTDTQYF
CDR3nt: TGCGCCAGCAGCTTGGGGCGAGCCTCTAGCACAGATACGCAGTATTTT
abundance: -
j_gene: TRBJ2-3
v_gene: TRBV5-1
d_gene: -

CDR3aa: CASSLRGRGLFTEAFF
CDR3nt: TGTGCCAGCAGTTTACGGGGGAGGGGTTTGTTCACTGAAGCTTTCTTT
abundance: -
j_gene: TRBJ1-1
v_gene: TRBV28
d_gene: -

CDR3aa: CASSEGVAGPYEQYF
CDR3nt: TGCGCCAGCAGTGAGGGAGTAGCGGGGCCCTACGAGCAGTACTTC
abundance: -
j_gene: TRBJ2-7
v_gene: TRBV10-2
d_gene: TRBD2

CDR3aa: CSLTRGGRPDTQYF
CDR3nt: TGCAGCTTGACAAGGGGGGGGAGGCCAGATACGCAGTATTTT
abundance: -
j_gene: TRBJ2-3
v_gene: TRBV29-1
d_gene: -

CDR3aa: CASSLLGQGLVGNTEAFF
CDR3nt: TGTGCCAGCAGCTTACTCGGACAGGGATTGGTAGGGAACACTGAAGCTTTCTTT
abundance: -
j_gene: TRBJ1-1
v_gene: TRBV5-4
d_gene: TRBD1

CDR3aa: CASSSRTGWRIRQYF
CDR3nt: TGTGCCAGCAGTTCCAGGACAGGGTGGCGGATTCGTCAGTACTTC
abundance: few
j_gene: TRBJ2-7
v_gene: TRBV28
d_gene: TRBD1

CDR3aa: CASSVGLAVTYEQYF
CDR3nt: TGTGCCAGCAGTGTGGGACTAGCGGTTACCTACGAGCAGTACTTC
abundance: -
j_gene: TRBJ2-7
v_gene: TRBV2
d_gene: TRBD2

CDR3aa: CSVGAAANTEAFF
CDR3nt: TGCAGCGTTGGCGCAGCCGCAAACACTGAAGCTTTCTTT
abundance: -
j_gene: TRBJ1-1
v_gene: TRBV29-1
d_gene: -

CDR3aa: CASSPAFGAGVEQYF
CDR3nt: TGTGCCAGCAGCCCGGCCTTCGGAGCAGGGGTCGAGCAGTACTTC
abundance: -
j_gene: TRBJ2-7
v_gene: TRBV7-9
d_gene: -

CDR3aa: CASSPGVAGDHNEQFF
CDR3nt: TGTGCCAGCAGCCCCGGGGTAGCGGGAGACCACAATGAGCAGTTCTTC
abundance: -
j_gene: TRBJ2-1
v_gene: TRBV6-6
d_gene: TRBD2

CDR3aa: CASKRTSGPGGTQYF
CDR3nt: TGTGCCAGTAAACGGACTAGCGGCCCTGGGGGTACGCAGTATTTT
abundance: -
j_gene: TRBJ2-3
v_gene: TRBV19
d_gene: TRBD2

CDR3aa: CASSPTGYGYTF
CDR3nt: TGTGCCAGCAGTCCGACAGGTTATGGCTACACCTTC
abundance: -
j_gene: TRBJ1-2
v_gene: TRBV28
d_gene: -

CDR3aa: CASSLGSWDTQYF
CDR3nt: TGTGCCAGCAGCTTGGGCTCGTGGGATACGCAGTATTTT
abundance: -
j_gene: TRBJ2-3
v_gene: TRBV5-5
d_gene: -

CDR3aa: CASSPGTGPNQPQHF
CDR3nt: TGTGCCAGCAGTCCCGGGACAGGGCCCAATCAGCCCCAGCATTTT
abundance: once
j_gene: TRBJ1-5
v_gene: TRBV6-6
d_gene: TRBD1

CDR3aa: CASSQVALAGPYEQYF
CDR3nt: TGTGCCAGCAGCCAAGTAGCACTAGCGGGACCCTACGAGCAGTACTTC
abundance: -
j_gene: TRBJ2-7
v_gene: TRBV4-2
d_gene: TRBD2

CDR3aa: CASSLVLGGHGYTF
CDR3nt: TGTGCCAGCAGCTTAGTATTGGGGGGCCACGGCTACACCTTC
abundance: -
j_gene: TRBJ1-2
v_gene: TRBV7-9
d_gene: -

CDR3aa: CASSKEEPPGNTEAFF
CDR3nt: TGTGCCAGCAGCAAAGAGGAGCCCCCTGGGAACACTGAAGCTTTCTTT
abundance: -
j_gene: TRBJ1-1
v_gene: TRBV21-1
d_gene: -

CDR3aa: CASSTGTSNTEAFF
CDR3nt: TGTGCCAGTTCCACCGGGACGTCAAACACTGAAGCTTTCTTT
abundance: -
j_gene: TRBJ1-1
v_gene: TRBV19
d_gene: -

CDR3aa: CAISGDGVTDTQYF
CDR3nt: TGTGCCATCAGTGGGGACGGAGTAACAGATACGCAGTATTTT
abundance: -
j_gene: TRBJ2-3
v_gene: TRBV10-3
d_gene: -

CDR3aa: CASRPETGRTGELFF
CDR3nt: TGCGCCAGCAGGCCGGAGACAGGGCGGACCGGGGAGCTGTTTTTT
abundance: -
j_gene: TRBJ2-2
v_gene: TRBV5-1
d_gene: TRBD1

CDR3aa: CASSPGLQGRGETQYF
CDR3nt: TGCGCCAGCAGCCCGGGCCTACAGGGGCGGGGGGAGACCCAGTACTTC
abundance: -
j_gene: TRBJ2-5
v_gene: TRBV5-1
d_gene: -

CDR3aa: CASRPGVRNTGELFF
CDR3nt: TGTGCCAGCAGACCAGGGGTGCGGAACACCGGGGAGCTGTTTTTT
abundance: few
j_gene: TRBJ2-2
v_gene: TRBV28
d_gene: -

CDR3aa: CASSPQGLGSYNEQFF
CDR3nt: TGTGCCAGCTCCCCGCAGGGGTTGGGCTCCTACAATGAGCAGTTCTTC
abundance: -
j_gene: TRBJ2-1
v_gene: TRBV18
d_gene: -

CDR3aa: CASSLDGASTDTQYF
CDR3nt: TGTGCCAGCAGCTTAGATGGGGCTAGCACAGATACGCAGTATTTT
abundance: -
j_gene: TRBJ2-3
v_gene: TRBV11-2
d_gene: -

CDR3aa: CASSSLGLAGRNTGELFF
CDR3nt: TGTGCCAGCAGCTCCCTGGGACTAGCGGGGAGGAACACCGGGGAGCTGTTTTTT
abundance: -
j_gene: TRBJ2-2
v_gene: TRBV7-3
d_gene: TRBD2

CDR3aa: CASSFRSAQETQYF
CDR3nt: TGTGCCAGCAGCTTCAGGTCAGCCCAAGAGACCCAGTACTTC
abundance: -
j_gene: TRBJ2-5
v_gene: TRBV27
d_gene: -

CDR3aa: CASSQELGASGYANTGELFF
CDR3nt: TGTGCCAGCAGCCAAGAGTTAGGGGCTAGCGGATACGCGAACACCGGGGAGCTGTTTTTT
abundance: -
j_gene: TRBJ2-2
v_gene: TRBV4-2
d_gene: TRBD2

CDR3aa: CSVEVVYGYTF
CDR3nt: TGCAGCGTTGAGGTTGTATATGGCTACACCTTC
abundance: -
j_gene: TRBJ1-2
v_gene: TRBV29-1
d_gene: -